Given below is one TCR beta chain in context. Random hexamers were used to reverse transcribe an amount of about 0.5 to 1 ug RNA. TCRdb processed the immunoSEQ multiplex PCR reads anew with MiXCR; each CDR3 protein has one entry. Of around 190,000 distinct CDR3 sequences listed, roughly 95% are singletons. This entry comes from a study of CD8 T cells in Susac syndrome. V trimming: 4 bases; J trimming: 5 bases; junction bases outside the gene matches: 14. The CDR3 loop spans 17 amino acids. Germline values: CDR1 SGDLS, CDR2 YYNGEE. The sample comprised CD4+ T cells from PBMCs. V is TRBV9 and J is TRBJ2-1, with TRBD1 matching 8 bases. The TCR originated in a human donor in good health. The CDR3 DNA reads TGTGCCAGCAGCTTCTCCCACGGGACAGGTGGGAACAATGAGCAGTTCTTC. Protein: CASSFSHGTGGNNEQFF.